In its sample, the clone carrying this T cell receptor (beta chain) was seen a few times. Its antigen remains unidentified. Blood collection times were about day -28 and days 30, 100, 180 posttransplant. The data stem from a study of T cell clonotyping in hematopoietic cell transplantation. Findings of the study overall: At the given depth, recipient repertoires were over 95% de novo clonotypes.

The CDR3 spans 14 residues. V lost 4 bases to trimming and J lost 8 bases; unmatched junction nucleotides: 7. CDR1 and CDR2 from the germline V gene are MDHEN and SYDVKM. Sequencing was performed with immunoSEQ multiplex PCR; in TCRdb, only in-frame clones are kept and a portion is missing. The sample lists 3,000 to 4,500 clones, around 16% occurring once. The sample was peripheral blood mononuclear cells, taken 30 days after allogeneic stem cell transplant. The TCR was taken from a male patient aged 50 to 59 who had an allogeneic stem cell transplant from a related donor, so the T cells may come from the graft donor. Some clones in this sample may be carry-over from other donors' samples. The chain carries TRBV28 and TRBJ1-4; 7 bases fit TRBD1. As DNA, the CDR3 is TGTGCCAGCAGTTGGGACAGACAAACGGAAAAACTGTTTTTT. This codes for CASSWDRQTEKLFF. Full variable domain (missing parts from reference TRBV28 and TRBJ1-4): DVKVTQSSRYLVKRTGEKVFLECVQDMDHENMFWYRQDPGLGLRLIYFSYDVKMKEKGDIPEGYSVSREKKERFSLILESASTNQTSMYLCASSWDRQTEKLFFGSGTQLSVL.